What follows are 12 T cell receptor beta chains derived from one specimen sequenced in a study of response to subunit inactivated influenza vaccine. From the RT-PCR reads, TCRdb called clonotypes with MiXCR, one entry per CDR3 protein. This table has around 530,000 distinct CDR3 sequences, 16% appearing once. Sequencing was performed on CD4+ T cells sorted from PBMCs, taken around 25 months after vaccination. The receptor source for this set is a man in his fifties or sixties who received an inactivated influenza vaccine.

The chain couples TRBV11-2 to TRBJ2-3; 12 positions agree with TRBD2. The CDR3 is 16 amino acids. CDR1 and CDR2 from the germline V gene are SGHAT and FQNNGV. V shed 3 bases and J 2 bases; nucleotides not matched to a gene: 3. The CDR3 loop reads CASSFGLAGYTDTQYF. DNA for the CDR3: TGTGCCAGCAGCTTCGGACTAGCGGGGTACACAGATACGCAGTATTTT.

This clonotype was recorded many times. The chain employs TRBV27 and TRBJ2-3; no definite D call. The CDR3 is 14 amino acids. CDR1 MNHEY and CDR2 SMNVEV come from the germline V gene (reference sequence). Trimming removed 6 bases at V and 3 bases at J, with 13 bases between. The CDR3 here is CASRKTRRTDTQYF. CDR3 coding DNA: TGTGCCAGCAGAAAGACAAGACGGACAGATACGCAGTATTTT.

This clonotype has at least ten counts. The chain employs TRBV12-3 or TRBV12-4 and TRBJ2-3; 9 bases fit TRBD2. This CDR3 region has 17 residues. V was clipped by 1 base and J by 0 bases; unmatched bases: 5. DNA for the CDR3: TGTGCCAGCAGTTTAGGGATTAGCGGGGGTAGCACAGATACGCAGTATTTT. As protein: CASSLGISGGSTDTQYF.

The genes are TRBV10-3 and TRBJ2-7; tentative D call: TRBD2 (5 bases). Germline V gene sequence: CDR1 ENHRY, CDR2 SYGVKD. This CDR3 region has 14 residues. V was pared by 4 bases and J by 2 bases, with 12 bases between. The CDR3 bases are TGTGCCATCAGTGCGGCCGGGGTGACCTACGAGCAGTACTTC. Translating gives CAISAAGVTYEQYF.

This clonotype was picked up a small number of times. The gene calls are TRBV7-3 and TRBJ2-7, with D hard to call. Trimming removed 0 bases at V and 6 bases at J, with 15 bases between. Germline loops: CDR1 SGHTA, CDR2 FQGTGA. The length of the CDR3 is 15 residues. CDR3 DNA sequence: TGTGCCAGCAGCTTAACCCCCGCTCCGACGGCCGAGCAGTACTTC. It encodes CASSLTPAPTAEQYF.

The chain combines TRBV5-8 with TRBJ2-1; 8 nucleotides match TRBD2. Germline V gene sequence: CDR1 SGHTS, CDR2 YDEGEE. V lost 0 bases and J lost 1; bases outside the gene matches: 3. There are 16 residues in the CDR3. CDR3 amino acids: CASSLGQRGSYNEQFF. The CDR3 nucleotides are TGTGCCAGCAGCTTGGGACAGCGGGGGTCCTACAATGAGCAGTTCTTC.

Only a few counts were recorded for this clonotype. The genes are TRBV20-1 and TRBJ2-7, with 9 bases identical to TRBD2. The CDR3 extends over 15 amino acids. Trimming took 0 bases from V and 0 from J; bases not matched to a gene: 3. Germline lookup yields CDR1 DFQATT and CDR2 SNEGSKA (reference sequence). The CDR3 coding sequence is TGCAGTGCTAGAGATTCTAGCGGGGTCTCCTACGAGCAGTACTTC. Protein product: CSARDSSGVSYEQYF.

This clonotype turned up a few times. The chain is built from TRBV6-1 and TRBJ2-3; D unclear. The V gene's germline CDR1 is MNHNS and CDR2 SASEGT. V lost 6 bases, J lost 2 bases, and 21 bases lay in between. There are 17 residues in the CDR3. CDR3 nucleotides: TGTGCCAGCAGCCAGAACTATGGGATTTGGCACACAGATACGCAGTATTTT. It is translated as CASSQNYGIWHTDTQYF.

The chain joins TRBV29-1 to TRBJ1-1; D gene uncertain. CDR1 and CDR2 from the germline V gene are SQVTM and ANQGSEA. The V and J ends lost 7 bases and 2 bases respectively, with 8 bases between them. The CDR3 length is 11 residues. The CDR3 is CSAMENTEAFF. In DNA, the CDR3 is TGCAGCGCCATGGAAAACACTGAAGCTTTCTTT.

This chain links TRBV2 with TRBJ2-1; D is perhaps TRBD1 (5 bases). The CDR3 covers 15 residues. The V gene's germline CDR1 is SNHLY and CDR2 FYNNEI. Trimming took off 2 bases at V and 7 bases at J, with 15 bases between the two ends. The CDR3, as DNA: TGTGCCAGCAGTGAAACGGCAGGGCGGAGAAATGAGCAGTTCTTC. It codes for CASSETAGRRNEQFF.

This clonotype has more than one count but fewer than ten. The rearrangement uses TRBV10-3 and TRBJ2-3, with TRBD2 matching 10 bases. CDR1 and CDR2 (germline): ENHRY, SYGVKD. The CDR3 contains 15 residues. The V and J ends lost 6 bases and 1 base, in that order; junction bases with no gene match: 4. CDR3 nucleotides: TGTGCCATCAGGGGAGCGGGGGGGCGCACAGATACGCAGTATTTT. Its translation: CAIRGAGGRTDTQYF.

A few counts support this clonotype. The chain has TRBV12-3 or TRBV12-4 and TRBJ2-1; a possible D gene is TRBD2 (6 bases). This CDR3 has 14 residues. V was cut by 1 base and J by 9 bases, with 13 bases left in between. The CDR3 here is CASSLESGVGEQFF. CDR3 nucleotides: TGTGCCAGCAGTTTAGAGTCGGGAGTGGGTGAGCAGTTCTTC.